This TCR beta chain was observed in a study of cytomegalovirus exposure and HLA in healthy donors. General study points: There were a few CMV-associated chains whose specificity for CMV antigens was confirmed in vitro. Rarity characterized most TCR sequences, yet some public TCRs appeared in many donors.

The repertoire was sequenced with immunoSEQ multiplex PCR; TCRdb's copy has only in-frame clones and lacks some. Of over 60,000 clones listed, 95% are singletons. Of note for this clone: Its antigen is unidentified.

Germline V lookup: CDR1 SGDLS, CDR2 YYNGEE. Between the trimmed V and J ends, which lost 0 bases and 7 bases, there was a span of 17 bases. The CDR3 covers 15 residues. This receptor was taken from a man between 18 and 35 years old in good health and CMV-seronegative. The rearrangement joins TRBV9 to TRBJ2-7, with D perhaps matching TRBD1 (5 bases). Sequenced material: PBMCs. CDR3 in amino acids: CASSVDGRVSVEQYF. The DNA of the CDR3 is TGTGCCAGCAGCGTAGATGGCAGGGTCTCGGTAGAGCAGTACTTC.